This entry lists 24 T cell receptor beta chains sequenced from one sample in a study of T cells in Graves' hyperthyroidism and ophthalmopathy. There were TCR beta CDR3 regions amplified from RNA transcripts. The HTBI primer set drove a first-round RT-PCR of the TCR CDR3. Each CDR3 protein gets one entry after TCRdb re-called the multiplex PCR reads with MiXCR. Of hundreds of thousands of distinct CDR3 sequences listed, around 14% are singletons. The sequenced sample consisted of blood. The receptors derive from a woman between 18 and 29 years old with Graves' hyperthyroidism.

The rearrangement links TRBV24-1 to TRBJ2-1, with TRBD2 identical over 16 bases. Germline CDR1 reads KGHDR; CDR2 reads SFDVKD. CDR3 size: 17 residues. Unmatched junction bases numbered 5, after V lost 3 bases and J lost 7 bases. Here the CDR3 reads CATSDLGTSGRGNEQFF. The CDR3 bases are TGTGCCACCAGTGATCTTGGGACTAGCGGGAGGGGTAATGAGCAGTTCTTC.

The V gene is TRBV4-1, the J gene TRBJ2-3; D gene ambiguous. Trimming took off 1 base at V and 2 bases at J, with 7 bases between the two ends. CDR3 length: 14 amino acids. Germline CDR1 is MGHRA and CDR2 is YSYEKL. CDR3 loop: CASSQGANTDTQYF. In DNA, the CDR3 is TGCGCCAGCAGCCAAGGGGCGAACACAGATACGCAGTATTTT.

This clonotype showed up many times. V usage is TRBV11-2 and J usage is TRBJ1-1, with D possibly TRBD1 on 6 matching bases. V lost 4 bases and J lost 5, with 17 bases in between. The germline gives CDR1 SGHAT, CDR2 FQNNGV. The CDR3 runs 15 residues. In DNA, the CDR3 is TGTGCCAGCAGCTCGCGACAGGCCGGATATACTGAAGCTTTCTTT. It codes for CASSSRQAGYTEAFF.

This clonotype occurred a few times. No conserved phenylalanine or tryptophan ends this CDR3, so it is likely a read error. The rearrangement links TRBV7-2 to TRBJ2-1, with D unresolved. The CDR3 runs 17 residues. Germline-derived CDR1 and CDR2 are SGHTA and FQGNSA. V lost 5 bases and J lost 0, with 17 bases in between. The DNA of the CDR3 is TGTGCCAGCAGCCTCCCGACTGGAAGCCCCTCCTACAATGAGCAGTTCCTC. This sequence encodes CASSLPTGSPSYNEQFL.

This clonotype was recorded many times. The chain links TRBV7-2 to TRBJ2-7; weak D call: TRBD2 (5 bases). Trimming removed 3 bases at V and 4 bases at J, with 10 bases between. The CDR3 totals 13 residues. Per the germline V gene, CDR1 is SGHTA and CDR2 is FQGNSA. In DNA, the CDR3 is TGTGCCAGCAGCTTCCGCAGAGGGTACGAGCAGTACTTC. Its protein product is CASSFRRGYEQYF.

J is TRBJ2-1 and V is TRBV10-3; the D gene could be TRBD1 or TRBD2 (5 bases each). Trimming took 11 bases from V and 2 from J, leaving 16 bases between them. Germline CDR1 is ENHRY and CDR2 is SYGVKD. This CDR3 is 14 amino acids long. The CDR3 loop reads CASRGTDAYNEQFF. Here the CDR3 DNA reads TGTGCCTCCCGTGGGACCGACGCCTACAATGAGCAGTTCTTC.

Ten or more counts support this clonotype. The genes are TRBV3-1 and TRBJ2-1; TRBD2 matches 13 bases. V shed 1 base, J shed 7 bases, and the junction held 7 bases outside the gene matches. Germline V CDR1 and CDR2: LGHDT, YNNKEL (reference sequence). The CDR3 covers 17 residues. CDR3 DNA sequence: TGTGCCAGCAGCCAAGCCCTAGGACTAGCGGGAGAAAATGAGCAGTTCTTC. Translated, it gives CASSQALGLAGENEQFF.

This clonotype was seen at least ten times. This chain links TRBV2 with TRBJ1-5; 9 bases agree with TRBD1. The J segment lost 13 bases and the V segment lost 2 bases, leaving 12 bases of the junction unmatched. Looked up from germline, CDR1 is SNHLY and CDR2 is FYNNEI. The CDR3 runs to 15 residues. Here the CDR3 reads CASSERTGESVGQHF. CDR3 sequence (DNA): TGTGCCAGCAGTGAAAGGACAGGGGAGTCAGTTGGACAGCATTTT.

This clonotype was seen a few times. The V gene is TRBV28, the J gene TRBJ1-4; D not resolved. Trimming stripped 3 bases from V and 5 bases from J, with 10 bases between. In germline, CDR1 is MDHEN, CDR2 SYDVKM. The CDR3 sequence is 14 residues long. CDR3 sequence reads: CASSFRGRNEKLFF. CDR3 coding DNA: TGTGCCAGCAGTTTTCGCGGGAGAAATGAAAAACTGTTTTTT. Complete variable domain (other parts from reference TRBV28 and TRBJ1-4): DVKVTQSSRYLVKRTGEKVFLECVQDMDHENMFWYRQDPGLGLRLIYFSYDVKMKEKGDIPEGYSVSREKKERFSLILESASTNQTSMYLCASSFRGRNEKLFFGSGTQLSVL.

This clonotype showed up just a few times. The chain recombines TRBV12-3 or TRBV12-4 with TRBJ1-6; D is uncertain. CDR3 size: 15 residues. V dropped 5 bases and J dropped 3 bases, with 11 bases sitting between them. The CDR3 coding sequence is TGTGCCAGCAGTCCGCGGGCGATCTATAATTCACCCCTCCACTTT. Protein: CASSPRAIYNSPLHF.

This clonotype was observed at least ten times. This chain uses TRBV20-1 with TRBJ2-3; unclear D gene. V was cut by 0 bases and J by 0 bases, with 10 bases left in between. Per the germline V gene, CDR1 is DFQATT and CDR2 is SNEGSKA (reference sequence). This CDR3 has 15 amino acids. DNA for the CDR3: TGCAGTGCTAGAGATCCCCCGGCTAGCACAGATACGCAGTATTTT. Protein sequence: CSARDPPASTDTQYF.

This clonotype was detected ten times or more. This chain joins TRBV24-1 and TRBJ2-1, with D perhaps TRBD1 (6 bases). CDR3 size: 14 residues. CDR1 is KGHDR, CDR2 SFDVKD, per germline. Trimming removed 6 bases at V and 4 bases at J, with 12 bases between. CDR3 DNA sequence: TGTGCCACCAGTCAAAGACAGGCTTACAATGAGCAGTTCTTC. As protein: CATSQRQAYNEQFF.

The sample holds a few counts of this clonotype. The chain has TRBV6-1 and TRBJ1-5, with TRBD1 as a possible D gene (6 bases). V was clipped by 4 bases and J by 3 bases, with 10 bases between them. The CDR3 loop spans 14 amino acids. Germline CDR1 MNHNS, CDR2 SASEGT. CDR3 region: CASSVQGLNQPQHF. CDR3 DNA: TGTGCCAGCAGTGTTCAGGGGCTCAATCAGCCCCAGCATTTT.

This clonotype showed up just a few times. This sequence joins TRBV12-3 or TRBV12-4 and TRBJ2-1; D is possibly TRBD2 (6 bases). Trimming removed 6 bases at V and 8 bases at J, with 17 bases between. The CDR3 is 14 residues long. The CDR3 nucleotides are TGTGCCAGCAGCAACGTAGCGGTATTAGATGAGCAGTTCTTC. Translated: CASSNVAVLDEQFF.

The chain carries TRBV10-2 and TRBJ2-5, with D possibly being TRBD1 (6 bases). Trimming took 1 base from V and 0 from J, leaving 12 bases between them. Germline-derived CDR1 and CDR2 are WSHSY and SAAADI. The CDR3 covers 16 residues. The CDR3, as DNA: TGCGCCAGCAGTGAGTTGGGGGCCGGGTACCAAGAGACCCAGTACTTC. Its protein product is CASSELGAGYQETQYF.

The table lists this clonotype with many counts. The V gene is TRBV27, the J gene TRBJ2-7; tentatively, D is TRBD1 (5 bases). V shed 2 bases and J shed 3 bases, with 8 bases lying between them. CDR1 is MNHEY and CDR2 is SMNVEV in the germline V gene (reference sequence). The CDR3 length is 13 residues. The CDR3 loop reads CASSLVQDYEQYF. CDR3 nucleotide sequence: TGTGCCAGCAGTTTAGTACAGGACTACGAGCAGTACTTC.

Ten or more counts support this clonotype. The genes are TRBV28 and TRBJ1-3; D not resolved. V was shortened by 5 bases and J by 1 base, with 24 bases between the two germline ends. The CDR3 loop spans 19 amino acids. Per germline, CDR1 MDHEN and CDR2 SYDVKM. CDR3 sequence (DNA): TGTGCCAGCAGTCCCGTCAACCCCTGGGAGGGTAAATCTGGAAACACCATATATTTT. Its protein is CASSPVNPWEGKSGNTIYF.

This clonotype has at least ten counts. This rearrangement joins TRBV3-1 to TRBJ2-2, with D tentatively TRBD1 (6 bases). CDR3 length: 18 amino acids. Germline values: CDR1 LGHDT, CDR2 YNNKEL (reference sequence). V lost 1 base to trimming and J lost 5 bases, with 20 bases between them. CDR3 sequence reads: CASSQVRRHRVSTGELFF. The CDR3 nucleotides read TGTGCCAGCAGCCAAGTCCGTCGTCACAGGGTGTCGACCGGGGAGCTGTTTTTT.

This clonotype was counted at least ten times. This chain joins TRBV12-3 or TRBV12-4 and TRBJ1-6; 7 bases align to TRBD1. V trimming: 7 bases; J trimming: 4 bases; junction bases outside the gene matches: 10. The CDR3 sequence is 16 residues long. This chain's CDR3 is CASTSDREIYNSPLHF. The CDR3 bases are TGTGCCAGCACCTCAGACAGGGAGATATATAATTCACCCCTCCACTTT.

This clonotype has ten or more counts. V gene TRBV20-1 combines with J gene TRBJ2-3; maybe TRBD1 (7 bases). Germline assignment: CDR1 DFQATT and CDR2 SNEGSKA (reference sequence). Trimming removed 4 bases from V and 2 bases from J, with 22 bases in between. This CDR3 is built from 17 residues. CDR3 DNA sequence: TGCAGTGCTACGGGCGGGCGGGACAGCGATGTCACAGATACGCAGTATTTT. It translates to CSATGGRDSDVTDTQYF.

The chain has TRBV5-6 and TRBJ2-5; possibly TRBD1 for D (5 bases). Germline V CDR1 and CDR2: SGHDT, YYEEEE. Trimming left V 4 bases short and J 0 bases short, with 10 bases between. This CDR3 is built from 14 residues. CDR3 region: CASSRDRYQETQYF. CDR3 DNA: TGTGCCAGCAGCCGCGACAGATACCAAGAGACCCAGTACTTC.

This clonotype was recorded a few times. The gene calls are TRBV10-1 and TRBJ1-1; D remains unclear. The CDR3 is made up of 14 amino acids. V lost 3 bases to trimming and J lost 5 bases, with 13 bases between them. From germline, CDR1 is WNHNN and CDR2 SYGVQD (reference sequence). CDR3 nucleotides: TGCGCCAGCAGTGAAGTTCCCGGGCGGACTGAAGCTTTCTTT. Residues: CASSEVPGRTEAFF.

The V and J genes are TRBV29-1 and TRBJ2-1, with D perhaps TRBD2 (7 bases). The ends were cut back, 4 bases at V and 4 bases at J, with 20 bases in the middle. Germline CDR1 SQVTM, CDR2 ANQGSEA. The CDR3 has 16 residues. The CDR3 loop is CSVVEGVGGLYNEQFF. The CDR3 coding sequence is TGCAGCGTTGTGGAAGGGGTGGGGGGGCTGTACAATGAGCAGTTCTTC.

The chain uses TRBV19 and TRBJ1-5; D is possibly TRBD1 (6 bases). The CDR3 is 14 amino acids. Germline CDR1 LNHDA, CDR2 SQIVND (reference sequence). V was pared by 9 bases and J by 7 bases, with 19 bases between. The CDR3, as DNA: TGTGCCAGCAGCTGGGGGGGGCCGGGACAGCCCCAGCATTTT. The encoded protein is CASSWGGPGQPQHF.